The clone carrying this T cell receptor (beta chain) was observed many times. This sample was taken from a study of T cells in Graves' hyperthyroidism and ophthalmopathy. The CDR3 consists of 13 residues. In germline, CDR1 is SNHLY, CDR2 FYNNEI. Trimming removed 8 bases from V and 5 bases from J, with 14 bases in between. TCR beta CDR3 regions were amplified from RNA. TCR CDR3 regions were first amplified by RT-PCR with HTBI primers. TCRdb analysed the multiplex PCR reads with MiXCR anew, one entry per CDR3 protein. The sample holds 700,000 or so distinct CDR3 sequences; over 15% are singletons and the top ten take 8.4%.

Sequenced: blood. This receptor was obtained from a man younger than 35 with Graves' hyperthyroidism. The chain links TRBV2 to TRBJ2-3, with D tentatively TRBD2 (5 bases). The CDR3, as DNA: TGTGCCAGCGCGGGCCCCGCGGGAGATACGCAGTATTTT. The encoded protein is CASAGPAGDTQYF.